This is a list of T cell receptor beta chains from one sample in a study of a mutant IDH1 vaccine in newly diagnosed glioma. This table comes from immunoSEQ multiplex PCR, and its TCRdb copy is limited to in-frame clones, with some not included. This table has around 53,000 clones, roughly 90% appearing once. Their antigen targets remain unknown. The specimen comprised PBMCs, sampled from a glioma patient whose treatment included an IDH1 peptide vaccine. The source of these receptors is a middle-aged man with glioma. CDR3s include the opening cysteine and the closing phenylalanine or tryptophan. A D gene is named only where the DNA matches it firmly. A clone size is listed for some rows: how often the clone was seen (once, few, many), or a class if it is expanded.

size	V	J	D	DNA	CDR3
-	TRBV2	TRBJ2-7	-	TGTGCCAGCACCTTTGGGGGGACAGCGTACGAGCAGTACTTC	CASTFGGTAYEQYF
-	TRBV5-4	TRBJ1-6	TRBD1	TGTGCCAGCAGCCAGGGGGGCGCCTATAATTCACCCCTCCACTTT	CASSQGGAYNSPLHF
-	TRBV19	TRBJ2-7	-	TGTGCCAGTAGTATCCAGCGGGCGGCCTCCTACGAGCAGTACTTC	CASSIQRAASYEQYF
-	TRBV11-3	TRBJ2-1	-	TGTGCCAGCAGCTTAAAGGGACCTTACAATGAGCAGTTCTTC	CASSLKGPYNEQFF
-	TRBV5-1	TRBJ2-7	TRBD1	TGCGCCAGCAGAGACAGGGGTTCCTCCTACGAGCAGTACTTC	CASRDRGSSYEQYF
-	TRBV2	TRBJ2-2	TRBD1	TGTGCCAGCAGACGGACAGGCGCGAACACCGGGGAGCTGTTTTTT	CASRRTGANTGELFF
-	TRBV19	TRBJ2-3	TRBD2	TGTGCCACCCGCGACGCTAGCGGGGCAGATACGCAGTATTTT	CATRDASGADTQYF
-	TRBV10-2	TRBJ2-2	-	TGCGCCAGCAGTGAGGGGTACTGGCCGTTAAACACCGGGGAGCTGTTTTTT	CASSEGYWPLNTGELFF
-	TRBV15	TRBJ1-5	-	TGTGCCACCAGCGACCGGGGGGATTACCAGCCCCAGCATTTT	CATSDRGDYQPQHF
once	TRBV2	TRBJ2-2	-	TGTGCCAGCAGTTACGCCGGGGAGCTGTTTTTT	CASSYAGELFF
-	TRBV7-8	TRBJ2-1	TRBD2	TGTGCCAGCAGCACCCGGGTAGCGGGGGGGGTCTTC	CASSTRVAGGVF
once	TRBV6-1	TRBJ1-6	-	TGTGCCAGCAAAGTGAGGGATCAGAATAATTCACCCCTCCACTTT	CASKVRDQNNSPLHF
-	TRBV6-6	TRBJ2-5	-	TGTGCCAGCAGTTACGGCGGTCGGGGAAGGGGAGAGACCCAGTACTTC	CASSYGGRGRGETQYF
-	TRBV27	TRBJ1-5	-	TGTGCCAGCCAGGAACGGGGGCGGGGTAGCAATCAGCCCCAGCATTTT	CASQERGRGSNQPQHF
-	TRBV10-3	TRBJ2-7	-	TGTGCCATCCAGGGGCTTGACGAGCAGTACTTC	CAIQGLDEQYF
-	TRBV7-2	TRBJ2-7	-	TGTGCCAGCAGCTTAGTGCAGGGTACCTACGAGCAGTACTTC	CASSLVQGTYEQYF
-	TRBV5-6	TRBJ2-1	-	TGTGCCAGCAGCGAGTACAATGAGCAGTTCTTC	CASSEYNEQFF
-	TRBV11-1	TRBJ1-2	-	TGTGCCAGCAGCTTCTTGACAGCGCATGGCTACACCTTC	CASSFLTAHGYTF
-	TRBV7-8	TRBJ1-6	-	TGTGCCAGCAGCTTGGAGGCTATCAGGGCGGAATCACCCCTCCACTTT	CASSLEAIRAESPLHF
once	TRBV20-1	TRBJ2-7	-	TGCAGTGCTAGCCCCTCCATCGAGCAGTACTTC	CSASPSIEQYF
few	TRBV29-1	TRBJ1-1	-	TGCAGCGTTGAAGGGTTGCCAGGGAGCTATGAAGCTTTCTTT	CSVEGLPGSYEAFF
-	TRBV19	TRBJ2-2	-	TGTGCCAGTAGTTGGGGGGCAAACACCGGGGAGCTGTTTTTT	CASSWGANTGELFF
-	TRBV4-3	TRBJ2-7	-	TGCGCCAGCAGCCAAGGAAGAGGAGGCCAGGGCTCCTACGAGCAGTACTTC	CASSQGRGGQGSYEQYF
once	TRBV5-3	TRBJ2-1	-	TGTGCCAGAAGCTTGTGTTCCGGAAATGAGCAGTTCTTC	CARSLCSGNEQFF
-	TRBV10-2	TRBJ1-2	-	TGCGCCAGCAGGCCCCGAGTAGCCCAGGGGAGTCTGGGGGGCTACACCTTC	CASRPRVAQGSLGGYTF
once	TRBV7-9	TRBJ1-5	TRBD1	TGTGCCAGCAGCTCCGGGACAGTAGGCCAGCCCCAGCATTTT	CASSSGTVGQPQHF
-	TRBV18	TRBJ1-1	TRBD1	TGTGCCAGCTCACCACGGCCAGGGGGCACTGAAGCTTTCTTT	CASSPRPGGTEAFF
-	TRBV6-4	TRBJ2-2	-	TGTGCCAGCAGCCCCACATCTGCCGGGGAGCTGTTTTTT	CASSPTSAGELFF
few	TRBV27	TRBJ2-1	TRBD1	TGTGCCAGTACCCAAATCCCCCAGGGGGCGCATGAGCAGTTCTTC	CASTQIPQGAHEQFF
-	TRBV7-7	TRBJ2-5	-	TGTGCTAGCAGTCGGGGATTGCAAGAGACCCAGTACTTC	CASSRGLQETQYF
-	TRBV5-4	TRBJ1-2	-	TGTGCCAGCAGCCCAACAGGGACGGGCTACACCTTC	CASSPTGTGYTF
-	TRBV29-1	TRBJ2-1	-	TGCAGCGTTGTGGACGGATCCCTCAATGAGCAGTTCTTC	CSVVDGSLNEQFF
-	TRBV5-1	TRBJ2-7	TRBD2	TGCGCCAGCAGCTTGACTAGCGGGAGTTACGAGCAGTACTTC	CASSLTSGSYEQYF
-	TRBV10-1	TRBJ2-7	-	TGCGCCAGCAGTGATCAGCATTTGGGATCAACGGGGGAGCAGTACTTC	CASSDQHLGSTGEQYF
once	TRBV7-7	TRBJ2-5	-	TGTGCTAGCGGCCAAGGTGGGGGGCGGGAGACCCAGTACTTC	CASGQGGGRETQYF
-	TRBV27	TRBJ2-6	-	TGTGCCAGCAGGGGGGTAAGCTCTGGGGCCAACGTCCTGACTTTC	CASRGVSSGANVLTF
-	TRBV19	TRBJ2-5	TRBD1	TGTGCCAGTAGCGCCCACAGGGGGCAGCAAGAGACCCAGTACTTC	CASSAHRGQQETQYF
-	TRBV25-1	TRBJ1-6	-	TGTGCCAGCAGTGAGGCCGGGACCGCTAGATCACCCCTCCACTTT	CASSEAGTARSPLHF
-	TRBV2	TRBJ2-2	-	TGTGCCAGCAAGAATCCTGCCGGGGAGCTGTTTTTT	CASKNPAGELFF
once	TRBV5-4	TRBJ2-5	TRBD1	TGTGCCAGCAGCTTGGATGGACAGGGTTTACAAGAGACCCAGTACTTC	CASSLDGQGLQETQYF
-	TRBV5-1	TRBJ2-2	-	TGCGCCAGCACCTTCTATCGGGCAGCGAACACCGGGGAGCTGTTTTTT	CASTFYRAANTGELFF